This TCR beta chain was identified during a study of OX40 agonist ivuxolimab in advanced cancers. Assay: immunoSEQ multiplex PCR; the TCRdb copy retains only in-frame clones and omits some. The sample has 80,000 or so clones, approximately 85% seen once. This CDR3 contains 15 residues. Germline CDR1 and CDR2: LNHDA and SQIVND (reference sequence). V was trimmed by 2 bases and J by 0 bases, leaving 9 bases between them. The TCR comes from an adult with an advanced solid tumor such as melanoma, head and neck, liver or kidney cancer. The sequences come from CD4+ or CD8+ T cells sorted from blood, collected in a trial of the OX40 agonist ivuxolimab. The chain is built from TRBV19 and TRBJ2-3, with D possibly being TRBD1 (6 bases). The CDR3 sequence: CASSIPGHSTDTQYF. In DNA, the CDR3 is TGTGCCAGTAGTATACCGGGACATAGCACAGATACGCAGTATTTT.